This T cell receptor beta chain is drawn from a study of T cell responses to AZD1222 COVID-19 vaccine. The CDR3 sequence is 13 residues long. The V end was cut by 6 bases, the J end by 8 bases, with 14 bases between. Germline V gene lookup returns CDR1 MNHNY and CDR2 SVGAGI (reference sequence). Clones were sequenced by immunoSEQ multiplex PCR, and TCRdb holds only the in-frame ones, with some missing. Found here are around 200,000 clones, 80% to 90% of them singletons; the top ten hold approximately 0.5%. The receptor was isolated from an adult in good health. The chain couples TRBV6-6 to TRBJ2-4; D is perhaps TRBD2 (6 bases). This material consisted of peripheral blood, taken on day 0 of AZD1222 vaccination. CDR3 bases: TGTGCCAGCAGACGGGACTCTTTAGACATTCAGTACTTC. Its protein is CASRRDSLDIQYF.